The 5 T cell receptor beta chains presented below share a single source sample, sequenced in a study of T cells in Graves' hyperthyroidism and ophthalmopathy. Researchers took RNA transcripts and amplified the TCR beta CDR3 regions from them. TCR CDR3 underwent first-round RT-PCR with the HTBI primer set. TCRdb re-derived calls from the multiplex PCR reads in MiXCR, one entry per CDR3 protein. The data show about 290,000 distinct CDR3 sequences, roughly an eighth seen once. The sequenced sample was blood. The receptors shown here come from a woman in her thirties or forties with Graves' hyperthyroidism.

Many counts were recorded for this clonotype. V usage is TRBV6-1 and J usage is TRBJ2-7; TRBD1 is a possible D gene (5 bases). Germline V CDR1 and CDR2: MNHNS, SASEGT. The CDR3 runs 13 residues. V was shortened by 7 bases and J by 5 bases, with 15 bases between the two germline ends. CDR3 protein: CASMRFRGDEQYF. CDR3 sequence (DNA): TGTGCCAGCATGCGATTTAGGGGCGACGAGCAGTACTTC.

The sample holds many counts of this clonotype. This chain joins TRBV12-3 or TRBV12-4 and TRBJ2-2, with 13 bases aligning to TRBD2. There are 16 residues in the CDR3. V lost 5 bases and J lost 5; bases outside the gene matches: 5. The CDR3 sequence is CASSPGLAGETGELFF. The CDR3 coding sequence is TGTGCCAGCAGTCCAGGACTAGCGGGGGAGACCGGGGAGCTGTTTTTT.

With respect to this clonotype: This may come from a read error, since a much larger clone is one base off. The CDR3 DNA sequence: TGTGCCAGCAGCCCGGGAGCCTACAATGTGCAGTTCTTC. As protein: CASSPGAYNVQFF. The chain recombines TRBV11-3 with TRBJ2-1, with D perhaps matching TRBD2 (6 bases). The CDR3 runs to 13 residues. Germline V gene lookup returns CDR1 SGHNT and CDR2 YENEEA.

This clonotype occurred a few times. A clone one base away is much larger, so this may be a read error. The CDR3 region is CVSSPLAGGAYNEQFF. CDR3 coding DNA: TGTGTCAGCAGCCCCCTAGCGGGAGGCGCCTACAATGAGCAGTTCTTC. V usage is TRBV7-3 and J usage is TRBJ2-1; TRBD2 matches at 11 bases. The CDR3 length is 16 residues. From germline, CDR1 is SGHTA and CDR2 FQGTGA.

In its sample, this clonotype was seen a few times. V usage is TRBV29-1 and J usage is TRBJ2-7, with D tentatively TRBD2 (6 bases). The V gene lost 4 bases and the J gene lost 3 bases, with 13 bases spanning the gap. From germline, CDR1 is SQVTM and CDR2 ANQGSEA. This CDR3 comprises 13 residues. CDR3 residues: CSVVRMGGYEQYF. The CDR3 region has the DNA TGCAGCGTTGTCCGAATGGGAGGCTACGAGCAGTACTTC.